This TCR beta chain stems from a study of shared clonotypes between healthy human individuals. Whole-study findings and limits: Across subsets, estimated richness was generally greater for naive than for memory populations.

Comment on this clone: Its antigen remains unidentified.

Germline V gene sequence: CDR1 GTSNPN, CDR2 SVGIG (reference sequence). V lost 8 bases and J lost 4; bases outside the gene matches: 1. This CDR3 has 11 residues. TCRdb keeps only in-frame clones here, not all; method: immunoSEQ multiplex PCR. This table has approximately 400,000 clones, about 96% appearing once. The sequenced sample was memory CD8+ T cells sorted from blood. Regarding subset: CD45RO+ cells pooled with CCR7-negative TemRA cells. The gene calls are TRBV30 and TRBJ1-3; 8 nucleotides align to TRBD1. This sequence originates from a man aged 25-40 years in good health. The CDR3 loop is CARDRGNTIYF. The CDR3 nucleotides read TGTGCCCGGGACAGGGGAAACACCATATATTTT.